Shown below are 10 T cell receptor beta chains from a single sample sequenced in a study of OX40 agonist ivuxolimab in advanced cancers. Generated by immunoSEQ multiplex PCR, the TCRdb table keeps only in-frame clones and is missing some. In the table there are 70,000 or so clones, around 89% of which are singletons. Material: CD4+ or CD8+ T cells sorted from blood, obtained in a trial of the OX40 agonist ivuxolimab. All receptors come from an adult with an advanced solid tumor such as melanoma, head and neck, liver or kidney cancer.

This chain connects TRBV6-6 to TRBJ2-7, with D perhaps matching TRBD1 (5 bases). The CDR3 runs to 15 residues. The V gene's germline CDR1 is MNHNY and CDR2 SVGAGI (reference sequence). Trimming cost V 0 bases and J 4 bases, with 13 bases left between them. The CDR3 here is CASSYSNRPEYEQYF. DNA for the CDR3: TGTGCCAGCAGTTACTCGAACAGGCCCGAGTACGAGCAGTACTTC.

The rearrangement joins TRBV19 to TRBJ1-2; D gene unclear. The V end was cut by 5 bases, the J end by 2 bases, with 15 bases between. The CDR3 sequence is 15 residues long. From germline, CDR1 is LNHDA and CDR2 SQIVND (reference sequence). The DNA for the CDR3 is TGTGCCAGTAGTGAGAAGGCTCCAGTCAACTATGGCTACACCTTC. It translates to CASSEKAPVNYGYTF.

This chain connects TRBV7-2 to TRBJ1-2, with 8 bases fitting TRBD1. Germline lookup yields CDR1 SGHTA and CDR2 FQGNSA. The junction had 8 bases not matched to a gene; V was cut back by 4 bases and J by 4 bases. The CDR3 loop spans 15 amino acids. The CDR3 DNA reads TGTGCCAGCAGCTCATTCCAGGGGGCCGGCTATGGCTACACCTTC. Its translation: CASSSFQGAGYGYTF. Full variable domain (rest looked up from reference TRBV7-2 and TRBJ1-2): GAGVSQSPSNKVTEKGKDVELRCDPISGHTALYWYRQSLGQGLEFLIYFQGNSAPDKSGLPSDRFSAERTGGSVSTLTIQRTQQEDSAVYLCASSSFQGAGYGYTFGSGTRLTVV.

This clone has a single count. This chain connects TRBV10-1 to TRBJ2-1, with TRBD2 identical over 7 bases. From germline, CDR1 is WNHNN and CDR2 SYGVQD (reference sequence). J gave up 13 bases and V 2 bases, and 8 bases lay outside the gene matches. The CDR3 sequence is 13 residues long. CDR3 sequence: CASSEAGVHPQFF. CDR3 DNA: TGCGCCAGCAGTGAGGCGGGGGTCCACCCCCAGTTCTTC.

This clone was seen only once. The genes are TRBV7-3 and TRBJ2-1; unclear D gene. The CDR3 sequence is 15 residues long. The V gene's germline CDR1 is SGHTA and CDR2 FQGTGA. V lost 4 bases, J lost 0 bases, and 10 bases lay in between. The DNA of the CDR3 is TGTGCCAGCAGCTCCTCCATGGGCTCCTACAATGAGCAGTTCTTC. Translating it yields CASSSSMGSYNEQFF.

This chain joins TRBV19 and TRBJ2-5, with D unclear. The CDR3 totals 14 residues. V was trimmed by 5 bases and J by 5 bases, leaving 15 bases between them. CDR1 is LNHDA and CDR2 is SQIVND in the germline V gene (reference sequence). The CDR3 DNA sequence: TGTGCCAGTAGTCTCACTGCCCGTTGGGAGACCCAGTACTTC. It specifies CASSLTARWETQYF.

Sample share makes this clone medium-sized. At the DNA level, this CDR3 is encoded by other sequences in the same sample as well. This sequence joins TRBV15 and TRBJ1-1; D might be TRBD1 (5 bases). This CDR3 contains 14 residues. The germline gives CDR1 LNHNV, CDR2 YYDKDF (reference sequence). Trimming shortened V by 8 bases and J by 10 bases, and 23 bases separated the two germline ends. The CDR3 DNA follows: TGTGCCACCGGCAAAGGAACAGCTGGGGGGGGAGCTTTCTTT. Translated: CATGKGTAGGGAFF.

The gene calls are TRBV7-2 and TRBJ2-1, with 13 bases matching TRBD2. The CDR3 spans 17 residues. The V and J ends lost 5 bases and 0 bases, in that order; junction bases with no gene match: 4. Germline CDR1 SGHTA, CDR2 FQGNSA. CDR3 coding DNA: TGTGCCAGCAGCCGGACTAGCGGGGGCGGCTCCTACAATGAGCAGTTCTTC. Translated: CASSRTSGGGSYNEQFF.

The V and J genes are TRBV30 and TRBJ1-6; D remains unclear. The V end lost 8 bases, the J end lost 3 bases, and 14 bases lay between the germline ends. The CDR3 loop spans 14 amino acids. Germline-derived CDR1 and CDR2 are GTSNPN and SVGIG (reference sequence). The CDR3 spells CADQPLDYNSPLHF. The DNA of the CDR3 is TGTGCCGATCAACCCTTGGACTATAATTCACCCCTCCACTTT.

The chain employs TRBV28 and TRBJ2-7, with 7 bases matching TRBD2. The germline CDR1 and CDR2 sequences are MDHEN and SYDVKM. The length of the CDR3 is 13 residues. Unmatched junction bases numbered 8, after V lost 5 bases and J lost 7 bases. The CDR3 bases are TGTGCCAGCAGTCTCCCCGCGGGGGTTGAGCAGTACTTC. Translating it yields CASSLPAGVEQYF.